These T cell receptor beta chains were read from a single sample in a study of cytotoxic CD8 clonotypes in ibrutinib-treated CLL. Some clones are missing from TCRdb's copy, which holds only in-frame ones; the method was immunoSEQ multiplex PCR. The top ten hold around 5% of the sample, which has about 150,000 clones, around 76% seen once. The input for sequencing was PBMCs, taken after 24 months of ibrutinib treatment. These receptors originate from a human donor with chronic lymphocytic leukemia. The CDR3 runs from the conserved cysteine through the conserved F or W. Each record gives: D gene, clone size, V gene, J gene, CDR3 protein, CDR3 DNA. D genes are given only for firm matches. Clone size is stated in some rows and not others, as once, few, many or a class when expanded.

D gene: -; clone size: few; V gene: TRBV18; J gene: TRBJ1-4; CDR3 protein: CASSPRVLDSITNEKLFF; CDR3 DNA: TGTGCCAGCTCACCACGGGTCCTGGACAGCATAACTAATGAAAAACTGTTTTTT
D gene: -; clone size: -; V gene: TRBV28; J gene: TRBJ2-7; CDR3 protein: CASSLGRYEQYF; CDR3 DNA: TGTGCCAGCAGCCTGGGGCGGTACGAGCAGTACTTC
D gene: TRBD1; clone size: few; V gene: TRBV28; J gene: TRBJ2-5; CDR3 protein: CASSPATGTGGETQYF; CDR3 DNA: TGTGCCAGCAGTCCTGCCACCGGGACAGGGGGAGAGACCCAGTACTTC
D gene: -; clone size: -; V gene: TRBV6-5; J gene: TRBJ2-5; CDR3 protein: CASSGRGWETQYF; CDR3 DNA: TGTGCCAGCAGTGGACGGGGGTGGGAGACCCAGTACTTC
D gene: -; clone size: few; V gene: TRBV7-8; J gene: TRBJ1-5; CDR3 protein: CASSPGGSSNQPQHF; CDR3 DNA: TGTGCCAGCAGCCCGGGGGGGAGCAGCAATCAGCCCCAGCATTTT
D gene: -; clone size: -; V gene: TRBV16; J gene: TRBJ1-5; CDR3 protein: CASSQSRSGEGNQPQHF; CDR3 DNA: TGTGCCAGCAGCCAATCCCGGTCCGGTGAGGGCAATCAGCCCCAGCATTTT
D gene: -; clone size: -; V gene: TRBV18; J gene: TRBJ1-2; CDR3 protein: CASSPTGWVGYTF; CDR3 DNA: TGTGCCAGCTCACCGACAGGTTGGGTTGGCTACACCTTC
D gene: -; clone size: few; V gene: TRBV5-1; J gene: TRBJ1-4; CDR3 protein: CATRPNYNEKLFF; CDR3 DNA: TGCGCCACGAGGCCGAATTATAATGAAAAACTGTTTTTT
D gene: TRBD2; clone size: once; V gene: TRBV29-1; J gene: TRBJ2-3; CDR3 protein: CSVADVLGGESDTQYF; CDR3 DNA: TGCAGCGTCGCGGACGTCCTCGGGGGGGAGTCGGATACGCAGTATTTT
D gene: TRBD1; clone size: -; V gene: TRBV11-2; J gene: TRBJ1-4; CDR3 protein: CASSLTGGAWEKLFF; CDR3 DNA: TGTGCCAGCAGCTTAACAGGGGGCGCGTGGGAAAAACTGTTTTTT
D gene: -; clone size: -; V gene: TRBV4-3; J gene: TRBJ2-2; CDR3 protein: CASSQGPNTGELFF; CDR3 DNA: TGCGCCAGCAGCCAAGGCCCGAACACCGGGGAGCTGTTTTTT
D gene: TRBD1; clone size: -; V gene: TRBV14; J gene: TRBJ1-4; CDR3 protein: CASSQVQGTNEKLFF; CDR3 DNA: TGTGCCAGCAGCCAAGTACAGGGGACTAATGAAAAACTGTTTTTT